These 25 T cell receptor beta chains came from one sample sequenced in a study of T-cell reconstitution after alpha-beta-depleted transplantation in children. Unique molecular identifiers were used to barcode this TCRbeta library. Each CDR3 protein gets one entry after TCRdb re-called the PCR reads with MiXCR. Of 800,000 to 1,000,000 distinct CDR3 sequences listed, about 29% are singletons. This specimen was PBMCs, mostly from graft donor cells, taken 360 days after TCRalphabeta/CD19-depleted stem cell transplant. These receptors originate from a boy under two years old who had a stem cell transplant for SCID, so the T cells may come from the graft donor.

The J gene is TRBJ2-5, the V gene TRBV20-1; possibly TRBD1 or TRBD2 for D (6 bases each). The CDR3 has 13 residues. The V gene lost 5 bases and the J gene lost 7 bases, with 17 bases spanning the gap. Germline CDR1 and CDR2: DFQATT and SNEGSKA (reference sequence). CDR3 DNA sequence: TGCAGTGCTGGGGGGCGGGACGGTGTGACCCAGTACTTC. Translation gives CSAGGRDGVTQYF.

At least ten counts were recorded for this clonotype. In nucleotides, the CDR3 is TGTGCCAGCAGTTTAGGCGGGGGGAGCAATGAGCAGTTCTTC. It codes for CASSLGGGSNEQFF. The rearrangement joins TRBV12-3 or TRBV12-4 to TRBJ2-1, with 8 bases matching TRBD2. V was pared by 1 base and J by 6 bases, with 2 bases of the junction left unmatched. The CDR3 is made up of 14 amino acids.

This CDR3 reads CASMGDGSYEQYF. DNA of the CDR3: TGTGCCAGCATGGGGGACGGATCCTACGAGCAGTACTTC. This sequence joins TRBV25-1 and TRBJ2-7; D might be TRBD1 or TRBD2, each matching 5 bases. The CDR3 length is 13 residues. V was trimmed by 7 bases and J by 1 base, leaving 11 bases between them. Germline CDR1 and CDR2: MGHDK and SYGVNS.

DNA of the CDR3: TGCGCCAGCAGCTTGGGTCAGGCGGAGGGAGCTGAAGCTTTCTTT. Protein sequence: CASSLGQAEGAEAFF. The chain links TRBV5-1 to TRBJ1-1; no firm D call. The germline gives CDR1 SGHRS, CDR2 YFSETQ. The germline V and J ends were trimmed by 0 bases and 6 bases, with 15 bases remaining between them. The CDR3 sequence is 15 residues long.

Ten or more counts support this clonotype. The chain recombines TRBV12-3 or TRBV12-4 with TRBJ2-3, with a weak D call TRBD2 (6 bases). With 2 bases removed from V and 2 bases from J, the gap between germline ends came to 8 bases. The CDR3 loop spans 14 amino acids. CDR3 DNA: TGTGCCAGCAGTTTAAGGGACTTCACAGATACGCAGTATTTT. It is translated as CASSLRDFTDTQYF.

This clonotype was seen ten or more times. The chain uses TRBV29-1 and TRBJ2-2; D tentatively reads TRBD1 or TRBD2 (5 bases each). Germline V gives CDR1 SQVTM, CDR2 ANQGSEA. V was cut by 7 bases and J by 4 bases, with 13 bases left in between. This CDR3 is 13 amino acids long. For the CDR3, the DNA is TGCAGCGGTATGGGGACGCTCACCGGGGAGCTGTTTTTT. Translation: CSGMGTLTGELFF.

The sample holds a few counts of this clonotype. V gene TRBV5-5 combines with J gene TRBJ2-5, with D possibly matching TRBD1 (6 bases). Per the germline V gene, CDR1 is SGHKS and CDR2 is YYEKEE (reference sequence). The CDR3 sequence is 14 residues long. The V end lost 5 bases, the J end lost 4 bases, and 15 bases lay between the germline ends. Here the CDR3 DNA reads TGTGCCAGCAGACGAGACCAGGGGCGAGAGACCCAGTACTTC. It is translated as CASRRDQGRETQYF. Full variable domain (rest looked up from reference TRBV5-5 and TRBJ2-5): DAGVTQSPTHLIKTRGQQVTLRCSPISGHKSVSWYQQVLGQGPQFIFQYYEKEERGRGNFPDRFSARQFPNYSSELNVNALLLGDSALYLCASRRDQGRETQYFGPGTRLLVL.

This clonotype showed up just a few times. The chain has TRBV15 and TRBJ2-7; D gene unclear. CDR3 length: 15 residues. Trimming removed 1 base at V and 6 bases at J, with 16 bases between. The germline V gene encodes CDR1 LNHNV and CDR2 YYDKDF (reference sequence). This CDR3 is CATSRVSGQLAEQYF. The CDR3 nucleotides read TGTGCCACCAGCAGAGTATCCGGCCAACTGGCCGAGCAGTACTTC. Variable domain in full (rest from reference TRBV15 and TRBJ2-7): DAMVIQNPRYQVTQFGKPVTLSCSQTLNHNVMYWYQQKSSQAPKLLFHYYDKDFNNEADTPDNFQSRRPNTSFCFLDIRSPGLGDTAMYLCATSRVSGQLAEQYFGPGTRLTVT.

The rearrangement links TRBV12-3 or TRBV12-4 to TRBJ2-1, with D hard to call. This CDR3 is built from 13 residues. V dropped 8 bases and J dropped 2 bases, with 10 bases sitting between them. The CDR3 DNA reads TGTGCCAGCCACGGAGTGACCTACAATGAGCAGTTCTTC. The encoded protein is CASHGVTYNEQFF.

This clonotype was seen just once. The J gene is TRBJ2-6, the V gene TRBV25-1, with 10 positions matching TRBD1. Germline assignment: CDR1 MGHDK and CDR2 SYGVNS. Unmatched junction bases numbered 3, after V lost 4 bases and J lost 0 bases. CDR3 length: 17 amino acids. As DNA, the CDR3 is TGTGCCAGCAGTGGACAGGGGGCGAACTCTGGGGCCAACGTCCTGACTTTC. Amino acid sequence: CASSGQGANSGANVLTF.

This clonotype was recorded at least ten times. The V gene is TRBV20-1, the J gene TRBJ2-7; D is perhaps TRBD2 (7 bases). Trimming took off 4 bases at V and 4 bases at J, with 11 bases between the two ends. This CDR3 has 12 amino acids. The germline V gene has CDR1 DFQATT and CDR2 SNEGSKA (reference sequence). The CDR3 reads CSATGGGYEQYF. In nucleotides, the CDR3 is TGCAGTGCTACGGGGGGCGGGTACGAGCAGTACTTC.

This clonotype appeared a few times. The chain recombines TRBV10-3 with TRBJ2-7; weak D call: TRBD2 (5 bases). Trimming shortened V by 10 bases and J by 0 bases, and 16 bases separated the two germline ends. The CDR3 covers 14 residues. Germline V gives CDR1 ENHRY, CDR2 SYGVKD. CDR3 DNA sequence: TGTGCCACCGAGCCTGACGGGGACTCCTACGAGCAGTACTTC. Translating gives CATEPDGDSYEQYF.

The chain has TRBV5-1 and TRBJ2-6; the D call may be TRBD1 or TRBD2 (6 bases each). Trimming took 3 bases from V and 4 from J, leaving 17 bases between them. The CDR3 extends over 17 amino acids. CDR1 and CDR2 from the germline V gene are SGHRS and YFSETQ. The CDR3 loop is CASSWITGRNGANVLTF. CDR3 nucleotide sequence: TGCGCCAGCAGCTGGATTACAGGGAGGAACGGGGCCAACGTCCTGACTTTC.

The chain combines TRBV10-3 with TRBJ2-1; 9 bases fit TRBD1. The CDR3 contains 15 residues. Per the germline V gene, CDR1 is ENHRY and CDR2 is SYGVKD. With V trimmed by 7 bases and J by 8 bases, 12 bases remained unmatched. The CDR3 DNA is TGTGCCATCAAAGCCGTCGGACAGGGGACCTATGAGCAGTTCTTC. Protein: CAIKAVGQGTYEQFF.

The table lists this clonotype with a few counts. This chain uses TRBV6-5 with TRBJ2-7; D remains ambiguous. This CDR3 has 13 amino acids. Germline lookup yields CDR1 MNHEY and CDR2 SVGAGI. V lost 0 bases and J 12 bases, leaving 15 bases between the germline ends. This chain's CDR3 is CASSYSSLQALYF. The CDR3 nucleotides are TGTGCCAGCAGTTACTCGAGCCTTCAGGCCCTGTACTTC.

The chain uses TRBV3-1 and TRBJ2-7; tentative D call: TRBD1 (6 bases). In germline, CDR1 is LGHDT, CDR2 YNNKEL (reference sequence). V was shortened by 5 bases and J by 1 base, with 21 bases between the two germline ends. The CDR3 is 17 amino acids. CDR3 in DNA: TGTGCCAGCAGCAATGGAAACAGGGCCGGGCGATCCTACGAGCAGTACTTC. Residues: CASSNGNRAGRSYEQYF.

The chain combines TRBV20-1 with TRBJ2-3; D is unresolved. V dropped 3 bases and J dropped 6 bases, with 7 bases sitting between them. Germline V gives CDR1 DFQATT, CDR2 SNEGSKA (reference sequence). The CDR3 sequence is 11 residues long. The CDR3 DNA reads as TGCAGTGCTAGGAGTGTGGATACGCAGTATTTT. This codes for CSARSVDTQYF.

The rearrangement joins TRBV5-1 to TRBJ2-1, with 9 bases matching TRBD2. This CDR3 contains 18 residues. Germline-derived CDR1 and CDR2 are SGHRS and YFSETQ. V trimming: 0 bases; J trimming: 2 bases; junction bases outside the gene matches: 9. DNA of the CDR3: TGCGCCAGCAGCTTGGAGGTCCTAGCGGGGAATACCTACAATGAGCAGTTCTTC. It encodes CASSLEVLAGNTYNEQFF.

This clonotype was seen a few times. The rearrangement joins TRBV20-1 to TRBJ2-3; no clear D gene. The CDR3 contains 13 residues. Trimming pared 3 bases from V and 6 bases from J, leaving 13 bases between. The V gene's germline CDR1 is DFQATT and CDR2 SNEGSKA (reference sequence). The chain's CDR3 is CSASEPPGDTQYF. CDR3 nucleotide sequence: TGCAGTGCTAGCGAGCCCCCCGGGGATACGCAGTATTTT.

The CDR3 nucleotides read TGCAGTGCAAAAAAGGGAGGATTCACAGATACGCAGTATTTT. This encodes CSAKKGGFTDTQYF. This chain uses TRBV20-1 with TRBJ2-3, with a possible D match to TRBD2 (6 bases). The CDR3 covers 14 residues. Germline values: CDR1 DFQATT, CDR2 SNEGSKA (reference sequence). Trimming removed 6 bases from V and 2 bases from J, with 15 bases in between.

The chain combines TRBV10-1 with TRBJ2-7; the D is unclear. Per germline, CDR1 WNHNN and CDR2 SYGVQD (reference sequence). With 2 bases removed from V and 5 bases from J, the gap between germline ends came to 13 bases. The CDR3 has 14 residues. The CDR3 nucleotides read TGCGCCAGCAGTGAGAACGGAACGGATCACGAGCAGTACTTC. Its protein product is CASSENGTDHEQYF.

The CDR3 sequence: CASSSPSGAGGRGEQFF. The CDR3 nucleotides are TGTGCCAGCAGTTCCCCCTCAGGAGCGGGGGGGCGAGGCGAGCAGTTCTTC. The V call is TRBV28, the J call TRBJ2-1; 10 positions match TRBD2. The CDR3 contains 17 residues. Germline CDR1 MDHEN, CDR2 SYDVKM. With V trimmed by 4 bases and J by 10 bases, 16 bases remained unmatched.

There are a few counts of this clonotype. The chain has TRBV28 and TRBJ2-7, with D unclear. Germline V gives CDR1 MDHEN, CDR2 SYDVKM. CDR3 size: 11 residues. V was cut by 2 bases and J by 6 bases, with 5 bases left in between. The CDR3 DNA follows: TGTGCCAGCAGTTTACTCCGCGAGCAGTACTTC. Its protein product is CASSLLREQYF. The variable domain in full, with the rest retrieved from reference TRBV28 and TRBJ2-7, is DVKVTQSSRYLVKRTGEKVFLECVQDMDHENMFWYRQDPGLGLRLIYFSYDVKMKEKGDIPEGYSVSREKKERFSLILESASTNQTSMYLCASSLLREQYFGPGTRLTVT.

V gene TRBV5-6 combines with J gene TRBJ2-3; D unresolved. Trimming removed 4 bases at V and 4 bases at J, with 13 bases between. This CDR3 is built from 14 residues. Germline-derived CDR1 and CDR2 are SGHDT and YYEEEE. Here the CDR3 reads CASSPRAISDTQYF. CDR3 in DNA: TGTGCCAGCAGCCCTCGGGCCATCTCAGATACGCAGTATTTT.

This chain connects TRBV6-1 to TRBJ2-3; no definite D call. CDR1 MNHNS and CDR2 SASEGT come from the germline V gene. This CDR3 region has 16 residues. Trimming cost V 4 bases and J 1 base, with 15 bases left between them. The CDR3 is CASSAQTRWGTDTQYF. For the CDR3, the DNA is TGTGCCAGCAGTGCCCAGACTCGGTGGGGCACAGATACGCAGTATTTT.